Listed here are 13 T cell receptor beta chains from one sample, sequenced in a study of T cells in Graves' hyperthyroidism and ophthalmopathy. It was RNA transcripts that yielded the amplified TCR beta CDR3 regions. Using the HTBI primer set, a first-round RT-PCR was run on the TCR CDR3. TCRdb analysed the multiplex PCR reads with MiXCR anew, one entry per CDR3 protein. The sample has under 300,000 distinct CDR3 sequences, approximately 12% seen once. Sequencing was done on a sample of blood. The receptors come from a woman under 40 with Graves' hyperthyroidism that later progressed to Graves' ophthalmopathy.

This clonotype was detected a few times. DNA of the CDR3: TGTGCCAGCAGCCAGGAGGGAGGCCGACTATATAGCAATCAGCCCCAGCATTTT. It encodes CASSQEGGRLYSNQPQHF. The chain combines TRBV3-2 with TRBJ1-5. TRBV3-2 is reported as a pseudogene. The CDR3 covers 18 residues.

This clonotype was seen ten or more times. This chain joins TRBV9 and TRBJ1-6; tentatively, D is TRBD1 (5 bases). Deletions cut 3 bases from V and 14 bases from J, with 15 bases between. Germline CDR1 is SGDLS and CDR2 is YYNGEE. This CDR3 is 13 amino acids long. The CDR3 spells CASSARDPASLHF. CDR3 in DNA: TGTGCCAGCAGCGCCCGGGACCCCGCTTCCCTCCACTTT.

The table lists this clonotype with many counts. This rearrangement joins TRBV28 to TRBJ1-5; no clear D gene. Trimming removed 5 bases at V and 2 bases at J, with 19 bases between. From germline, CDR1 is MDHEN and CDR2 SYDVKM. The CDR3 runs to 17 residues. The chain's CDR3 is CASSPGSITLGNQPQHF. DNA for the CDR3: TGTGCCAGCAGTCCCGGATCCATCACGTTGGGCAATCAGCCCCAGCATTTT. Full variable domain (outside the CDR3, taken from reference TRBV28 and TRBJ1-5): DVKVTQSSRYLVKRTGEKVFLECVQDMDHENMFWYRQDPGLGLRLIYFSYDVKMKEKGDIPEGYSVSREKKERFSLILESASTNQTSMYLCASSPGSITLGNQPQHFGDGTRLSIL.

In its sample, this clonotype was seen many times. This chain links TRBV7-2 with TRBJ2-1; maybe TRBD2 (6 bases). Looked up from germline, CDR1 is SGHTA and CDR2 is FQGNSA. The V and J ends lost 3 bases and 0 bases respectively, with 15 bases between them. CDR3 length: 17 amino acids. CDR3 amino acids: CASSFRLAKSSYNEQFF. CDR3 DNA: TGTGCCAGCAGCTTCCGGCTAGCGAAAAGCTCCTACAATGAGCAGTTCTTC.

As to this clonotype: A much larger clone is a single base away; this may be a read error. The chain links TRBV5-1 to TRBJ2-7; 9 positions agree with TRBD1. The germline V gene encodes CDR1 SGHRS and CDR2 YFSETQ. After removal of 4 bases from V and 6 bases from J, the junction contained 8 bases not matched to a gene. The CDR3 is 14 residues long. CDR3 coding DNA: TGCGCCAGCAGCCGTCCCGGGACAGGGTTCGAGCAGTACTTC. This sequence encodes CASSRPGTGFEQYF.

As to this clonotype: This may come from a read error, since a much larger clone is one base off. The chain carries TRBV12-3 or TRBV12-4 and TRBJ2-1; D might be TRBD2 (5 bases). Trimming took off 2 bases at V and 9 bases at J, with 17 bases between the two ends. The CDR3 runs 15 residues. In DNA, the CDR3 is TGTGCCAGCAGTTTAAGGTCTAGCAGGAAGAGTGAGCAGTTCTTC. Translating gives CASSLRSSRKSEQFF.

This clonotype was seen at least ten times. The chain has TRBV7-9 and TRBJ2-1, with D possibly being TRBD2 (6 bases). The germline gives CDR1 SEHNR, CDR2 FQNEAQ (reference sequence). Trimming removed 4 bases from V and 5 bases from J, with 12 bases in between. CDR3 size: 14 residues. The DNA of the CDR3 is TGTGCCAGCAGCTCGGAGGGGAGCGACAATGAGCAGTTCTTC. As protein: CASSSEGSDNEQFF.

This chain uses TRBV10-1 with TRBJ2-2, with D perhaps being TRBD1 or TRBD2 (5 bases each). This CDR3 has 14 residues. V dropped 10 bases and J dropped 3 bases, with 15 bases sitting between them. Germline CDR1 reads WNHNN; CDR2 reads SYGVQD (reference sequence). Here the CDR3 DNA reads TGCGCCAAAACGGGGCAGCCGGACACCGGGGAGCTGTTTTTT. Protein sequence: CAKTGQPDTGELFF.

The chain employs TRBV7-9 and TRBJ2-1; 10 bases match TRBD2. The CDR3 spans 16 residues. In germline, CDR1 is SEHNR, CDR2 FQNEAQ (reference sequence). V was pared by 5 bases and J by 1 base, with 5 bases of the junction left unmatched. CDR3 sequence reads: CASSPTSGVSYNEQFF. As DNA, the CDR3 is TGTGCCAGCAGCCCTACTAGCGGGGTTTCCTACAATGAGCAGTTCTTC.

This clonotype was seen repeatedly, ten times or more. The rearrangement uses TRBV6-2 or TRBV6-3 and TRBJ2-5; the D is unclear. The length of the CDR3 is 13 residues. Looked up from germline, CDR1 is MNHEY and CDR2 is SVGEGT. The V end lost 6 bases, the J end lost 5 bases, and 13 bases lay between the germline ends. The CDR3 bases are TGTGCCAGCAGCTTCACATCGAGGGAGACCCAGTACTTC. Encoded protein: CASSFTSRETQYF.

The chain combines TRBV5-4 with TRBJ2-7; the D gene is possibly TRBD2 (5 bases). Trimming took 0 bases from V and 1 from J, leaving 14 bases between them. The CDR3 runs 16 residues. Per the germline V gene, CDR1 is SGHNT and CDR2 is YYREEE (reference sequence). As DNA, the CDR3 is TGTGCCAGCAGCTTGGGGGTGGGAGAGGCTTCCTACGAGCAGTACTTC. Encoded protein: CASSLGVGEASYEQYF.

This clonotype appeared a single time. This chain uses TRBV5-1 with TRBJ2-3; D is unresolved. Between the trimmed V and J ends, which lost 0 bases and 1 base, there was a span of 15 bases. Germline CDR1 SGHRS, CDR2 YFSETQ. This CDR3 comprises 17 residues. The CDR3 region has the DNA TGCGCCAGCAGCTTGGCCTTTCCCGGCCACGGCACAGATACGCAGTATTTT. Amino acid sequence: CASSLAFPGHGTDTQYF.

At least ten counts were recorded for this clonotype. The chain couples TRBV20-1 to TRBJ2-2; TRBD2 might be the D (5 bases). Between the trimmed V and J ends, which lost 0 bases and 2 bases, there was a span of 10 bases. This CDR3 has 15 amino acids. Germline lookup yields CDR1 DFQATT and CDR2 SNEGSKA (reference sequence). DNA of the CDR3: TGCAGTGCTAGAGATGTGGGAGCCAACACCGGGGAGCTGTTTTTT. Protein product: CSARDVGANTGELFF.